The 16 T cell receptor beta chains given below trace back to one sample, sequenced in a study of early T cells in non-severe SARS-CoV-2 infection (dated by TCRdb to about 2021). Libraries came from 5' RACE. Sequencer: NextSeq 500. The raw public reads went through TCRdb reprocessing: fastp at Q25, MiXCR clone calling, in-frame beta chains kept. Merged by CDR3 protein, the rows form single entries marked with the most common genes and DNA. The sample table contains 40,000 or so distinct CDR3 sequences; only one count was recorded for 4.5% to 7% of them. The ten biggest clones cover about 4.7% of the sample. This sample comprised whole blood, obtained at baseline. These receptors were taken from an adult who was a healthcare worker with PCR-confirmed SARS-CoV-2 infection or an uninfected control (not recorded which).

In this sample, this clonotype turned up a few times. The CDR3 sequence is CASSLERETQYF. The CDR3 DNA reads as TGTGCCAGCAGCTTAGAGAGAGAGACCCAGTACTTC. The gene calls are TRBV7-6 and TRBJ2-5; D is ambiguous. CDR3 length equals 12 residues. Germline V gives CDR1 SGHVS, CDR2 FNYEAQ. V lost 1 base, J lost 4 bases, and 4 bases lay in between.

This clonotype was seen many times. The chain joins TRBV10-2 to TRBJ1-1; D is unresolved. The germline V and J ends were trimmed by 7 bases and 1 base, with 13 bases remaining between them. CDR3 size: 14 residues. Germline V gene data show CDR1 as WSHSY and CDR2 as SAAADI. CDR3 bases: TGCGCCAGCATCCAGTCAGGCCGGAACACTGAAGCTTTCTTT. It translates to CASIQSGRNTEAFF.

This clonotype occurred many times. The rearrangement joins TRBV5-1 to TRBJ2-4; D not resolved. In germline, CDR1 is SGHRS, CDR2 YFSETQ. The CDR3 has 14 residues. Trimming stripped 4 bases from V and 1 base from J, with 9 bases between. CDR3 in amino acids: CASSPTYAKNIQYF. CDR3 DNA: TGCGCCAGCAGCCCCACATATGCCAAAAACATTCAGTACTTC.

This clonotype came up many times. The rearrangement uses TRBV19 and TRBJ2-6; D is perhaps TRBD2 (5 bases). Trimming cost V 3 bases and J 2 bases, with 8 bases left between them. Germline CDR1 reads LNHDA; CDR2 reads SQIVND (reference sequence). There are 15 residues in the CDR3. The CDR3 region is CASSIRTPGANVLTF. CDR3 nucleotide sequence: TGTGCCAGTAGTATTCGGACTCCTGGGGCCAACGTCCTGACTTTC. Based on the CDR3 plus reference TRBV19 and TRBJ2-6, the full variable domain is DGGITQSPKYLFRKEGQNVTLSCEQNLNHDAMYWYRQDPGQGLRLIYYSQIVNDFQKGDIAEGYSVSREKKESFPLTVTSAQKNPTAFYLCASSIRTPGANVLTFGAGSRLTVL.

This clonotype was detected only a few times. The J gene is TRBJ2-1, the V gene TRBV5-1; D might be TRBD2 (5 bases). Germline assignment: CDR1 SGHRS and CDR2 YFSETQ. The ends were cut back, 1 base at V and 2 bases at J, with 10 bases in the middle. The CDR3 sequence is 15 residues long. CDR3 loop: CASSLQSGTYNEQFF. In DNA form, the CDR3 reads TGCGCCAGCAGCTTGCAGTCCGGGACCTACAATGAGCAGTTCTTC. The full variable domain, rest sourced from reference TRBV5-1 and TRBJ2-1, is KAGVTQTPRYLIKTRGQQVTLSCSPISGHRSVSWYQQTPGQGLQFLFEYFSETQRNKGNFPGRFSGRQFSNSRSEMNVSTLELGDSALYLCASSLQSGTYNEQFFGPGTRLTVL.

This clonotype was seen at least ten times. CDR3 residues: CASSQGGSSGNTIYF. DNA for the CDR3: TGTGCCAGCAGCCAAGGGGGGAGCTCTGGAAACACCATATATTTT. This chain links TRBV6-5 with TRBJ1-3; possible D gene TRBD1, 6 bases. CDR1 MNHEY and CDR2 SVGAGI come from the germline V gene. The CDR3 runs to 15 residues. The V and J ends lost 6 bases and 0 bases respectively, with 12 bases between them.

This clonotype was detected many times. This rearrangement joins TRBV20-1 to TRBJ2-1, with 13 nucleotides matching TRBD2. V shed 6 bases and J 9 bases; nucleotides not matched to a gene: 8. CDR1 and CDR2 from the germline V gene are DFQATT and SNEGSKA (reference sequence). The CDR3 contains 14 residues. CDR3 protein: CSATGLAGAIEQFF. Here the CDR3 DNA reads TGCAGTGCCACCGGACTAGCGGGAGCGATTGAGCAGTTCTTC.

A few counts support this clonotype. The chain is built from TRBV10-1 and TRBJ2-5, with 9 nucleotides matching TRBD2. J lost 1 base, V lost 5 bases, and 2 bases had no gene match. Per germline, CDR1 WNHNN and CDR2 SYGVQD (reference sequence). The CDR3 loop spans 14 amino acids. CDR3 in DNA: TGCGCCAGCAGTTTAGCGGGAGCCCAAGAGACCCAGTACTTC. Translation gives CASSLAGAQETQYF.

This clonotype was counted ten times or more. The gene calls are TRBV14 and TRBJ2-2; unclear D gene. CDR3 length: 13 residues. The germline gives CDR1 SGHDN, CDR2 FVKESK. With 0 bases removed from V and 5 bases from J, the gap between germline ends came to 4 bases. CDR3 DNA: TGTGCCAGCAGCCAAGATCAAACCGGGGAGCTGTTTTTT. Amino acid sequence: CASSQDQTGELFF.

Only a few counts were recorded for this clonotype. The rearrangement links TRBV7-9 to TRBJ2-1, with D perhaps TRBD1 (6 bases). The V gene lost 5 bases and the J gene lost 6 bases, with 20 bases spanning the gap. This CDR3 is built from 16 residues. The germline CDR1 and CDR2 sequences are SEHNR and FQNEAQ (reference sequence). CDR3 DNA: TGTGCCAGCAGCACCTTTCCGGGCAGGGGAGTCAATGAGCAGTTCTTC. This codes for CASSTFPGRGVNEQFF.

This chain uses TRBV10-3 with TRBJ2-7; no clear D. CDR1 is ENHRY, CDR2 SYGVKD, per germline. CDR3 length: 12 amino acids. V lost 7 bases to trimming and J lost 2 bases, with 9 bases between them. CDR3 protein: CAIKDGPYEQYF. CDR3 DNA sequence: TGTGCCATCAAGGACGGCCCCTACGAGCAGTACTTC.

This clonotype has only a few counts. The rearrangement links TRBV2 to TRBJ1-1; the D is unclear. Germline lookup yields CDR1 SNHLY and CDR2 FYNNEI. The CDR3 is 11 residues long. Trimming stripped 4 bases from V and 3 bases from J, with 3 bases between. CDR3 in amino acids: CASSADTEAFF. The CDR3 DNA is TGTGCCAGCAGTGCAGACACTGAAGCTTTCTTT. The variable domain in full, completed from reference TRBV2 and TRBJ1-1, reads EPEVTQTPSHQVTQMGQEVILRCVPISNHLYFYWYRQILGQKVEFLVSFYNNEISEKSEIFDDQFSVERPDGSNFTLKIRSTKLEDSAMYFCASSADTEAFFGQGTRLTVV.

This clonotype occurred many times. The chain joins TRBV16 to TRBJ1-2, with a tentative D call TRBD1 (5 bases). CDR1 and CDR2 from the germline V gene are KGHSY and FQNENV. The CDR3 sequence is 14 residues long. The V gene lost 6 bases and the J gene lost 2 bases, with 13 bases spanning the gap. CDR3 amino acids: CASSGIGANYGYTF. In DNA, the CDR3 is TGTGCCAGCAGTGGGATCGGGGCGAACTATGGCTACACCTTC.

This clonotype was seen at least ten times. The chain uses TRBV3-1 and TRBJ1-3; TRBD1 agrees at 8 bases. CDR3 length: 13 amino acids. The germline V gene encodes CDR1 LGHDT and CDR2 YNNKEL (reference sequence). J gave up 9 bases and V 3 bases, and 4 bases lay outside the gene matches. For the CDR3, the DNA is TGTGCCAGCAGCCACCGGACAGGGTCCACCATATATTTT. Encoded protein: CASSHRTGSTIYF.

This clonotype was observed at least ten times. V and J are TRBV6-2 or TRBV6-3 and TRBJ2-7; 12 nucleotides align to TRBD2. Germline trimming cut 8 bases from V and 1 base from J; bases unmatched to any gene: 6. Germline V gene lookup returns CDR1 MNHEY and CDR2 SVGEGT. The CDR3 has 15 amino acids. The DNA for the CDR3 is TGTGCCAGCCGACCCGGGACTAGCGGGTCCTACGAGCAGTACTTC. This sequence encodes CASRPGTSGSYEQYF.

This clonotype showed up many times. This chain joins TRBV14 and TRBJ2-1; 8 nucleotides line up with TRBD2. The CDR3 spans 13 residues. The germline V gene encodes CDR1 SGHDN and CDR2 FVKESK. J lost 10 bases, V lost 1 base, and 3 bases had no gene match. The CDR3 DNA follows: TGTGCCAGCAGCCAAGTTGCGGGAGGAGAGCAGTTCTTC. It is translated as CASSQVAGGEQFF.